The rows below give T cell receptor beta chains drawn from one sample of a study of cytomegalovirus exposure and HLA in healthy donors. Measured with immunoSEQ multiplex PCR; TCRdb has only the in-frame clones, and not every one. The data show approximately 190,000 clones, 81% seen once. Sequencing was done on a sample of PBMCs. These receptors came from a man aged 45-65 years in good health and CMV-seronegative. CDR3s include the opening cysteine and the closing phenylalanine or tryptophan. A D gene is named only where the DNA matches it firmly. For some rows the clone size is stated as once, few or many, or as a class when expanded; others skip it.

CDR3: CASRQQGAKQYF
DNA: TGTGCCAGCAGGCAACAGGGGGCTAAGCAGTACTTC
J: TRBJ2-7
D: TRBD1
V: TRBV27
size: few

CDR3: CASSMGGNSPLHF
DNA: TGTGCCAGTAGTATGGGAGGGAATTCACCCCTCCACTTT
J: TRBJ1-6
D: NA
V: TRBV19
size: NA

CDR3: CASSYLGGRGTYEQYF
DNA: TGTGCCAGCAGCTATTTAGGGGGCAGGGGGACCTACGAGCAGTACTTC
J: TRBJ2-7
D: TRBD1
V: TRBV27
size: NA

CDR3: CASSLTRGAQDEQYF
DNA: TGTGCCAGCAGCCTTACGCGGGGGGCCCAGGACGAGCAGTACTTC
J: TRBJ2-7
D: TRBD2
V: TRBV7-2
size: NA

CDR3: CASSFWTGGLTEAFF
DNA: TGTGCCAGCAGCTTCTGGACAGGGGGACTCACTGAAGCTTTCTTT
J: TRBJ1-1
D: TRBD1
V: TRBV5-4
size: NA

CDR3: CASSLRDRNTEAFF
DNA: TGCGCCAGCAGCCTCCGGGACAGGAACACTGAAGCTTTCTTT
J: TRBJ1-1
D: TRBD1
V: TRBV5-1
size: NA

CDR3: CASSLVVSYGYTF
DNA: TGTGCCAGCAGCTTGGTCGTCAGCTATGGCTACACCTTC
J: TRBJ1-2
D: NA
V: TRBV7-9
size: NA

CDR3: CASSLGQDSGELFF
DNA: TGTGCCAGCAGCTTGGGGCAGGATAGCGGGGAGCTGTTTTTT
J: TRBJ2-2
D: NA
V: TRBV5-4
size: NA

CDR3: CASTPDRNQPQHF
DNA: TGTGCCAGCACCCCGGACAGGAATCAGCCCCAGCATTTT
J: TRBJ1-5
D: TRBD1
V: TRBV7-2
size: few

CDR3: CASSLMGGGAYNEQFF
DNA: TGTGCCAGCAGCTTAATGGGCGGGGGGGCCTACAATGAGCAGTTCTTC
J: TRBJ2-1
D: TRBD2
V: TRBV11-3
size: NA

CDR3: CASAQGATSNQPQHF
DNA: TGTGCCAGCGCACAGGGGGCTACCAGCAATCAGCCCCAGCATTTT
J: TRBJ1-5
D: TRBD1
V: TRBV2
size: NA

CDR3: CASSYSGQQPQHF
DNA: TGTGCCAGCAGTTACAGCGGACAGCAGCCCCAGCATTTT
J: TRBJ1-5
D: NA
V: TRBV6-5
size: NA

CDR3: CASRFYSNQPQHF
DNA: TGTGCCAGCAGATTCTATAGCAATCAGCCCCAGCATTTT
J: TRBJ1-5
D: NA
V: TRBV28
size: NA

CDR3: CASTVMQGTYGYTF
DNA: TGCGCCAGCACGGTGATGCAGGGTACCTATGGCTACACCTTC
J: TRBJ1-2
D: NA
V: TRBV5-1
size: NA

CDR3: CASSRDRVYEQYF
DNA: TGTGCCAGCAGCCGGGACAGGGTTTACGAGCAGTACTTC
J: TRBJ2-7
D: TRBD1
V: TRBV5-6
size: once

CDR3: CASSRQGADYGYTF
DNA: TGTGCCAGCAGTAGACAGGGGGCGGACTATGGCTACACCTTC
J: TRBJ1-2
D: TRBD1
V: TRBV6-6
size: once

CDR3: CASSELYRVGGYTF
DNA: TGTGCCAGCAGTGAACTGTACAGGGTTGGGGGCTACACCTTC
J: TRBJ1-2
D: NA
V: TRBV2
size: NA

CDR3: CASSYLGGEQFF
DNA: TGTGCCAGTAGTTACCTAGGGGGTGAGCAGTTCTTC
J: TRBJ2-1
D: NA
V: TRBV19
size: NA

CDR3: CASSFSGGPDTQYF
DNA: TGTGCCAGCAGTTTTAGCGGGGGGCCGGATACGCAGTATTTT
J: TRBJ2-3
D: TRBD2
V: TRBV7-2
size: NA

CDR3: CSSTGGNEQYF
DNA: TGTTCCAGCACAGGGGGCAACGAGCAGTACTTC
J: TRBJ2-7
D: TRBD1
V: TRBV7-9
size: NA

CDR3: CASSVQVTGSPLHF
DNA: TGTGCCAGCAGTGTACAGGTCACTGGTTCACCCCTCCACTTT
J: TRBJ1-6
D: NA
V: TRBV25-1
size: NA

CDR3: CASSIATGVTYEQYF
DNA: TGCGCCAGCAGTATTGCTACAGGAGTAACCTACGAGCAGTACTTC
J: TRBJ2-7
D: NA
V: TRBV5-1
size: NA

CDR3: CASSAQGFDEQYF
DNA: TGTGCCAGCAGTGCACAGGGTTTCGACGAGCAGTACTTC
J: TRBJ2-7
D: NA
V: TRBV2
size: few

CDR3: CASSFNPSNEQFF
DNA: TGTGCCAGCAGCTTTAATCCCTCCAATGAGCAGTTCTTC
J: TRBJ2-1
D: NA
V: TRBV11-2
size: NA

CDR3: CASSQDSVGTTYEQYF
DNA: TGCGCCAGCAGCCAAGATTCGGTCGGGACTACCTACGAGCAGTACTTC
J: TRBJ2-7
D: TRBD2
V: TRBV4-1
size: NA

CDR3: CASSDRTNTIYF
DNA: TGTGCCAGCAGCGACCGGACTAACACCATATATTTT
J: TRBJ1-3
D: NA
V: TRBV5-4
size: NA

CDR3: CASSESQRGGNNEQFF
DNA: TGCGCCAGCAGTGAGTCCCAGCGGGGAGGAAACAATGAGCAGTTCTTC
J: TRBJ2-1
D: TRBD2
V: TRBV10-1
size: few

CDR3: CASSLMAGDLGNQPQHF
DNA: TGTGCCAGCAGTTTAATGGCAGGGGATTTAGGCAATCAGCCCCAGCATTTT
J: TRBJ1-5
D: NA
V: TRBV27
size: NA

CDR3: CASSLGLFGQAEAFF
DNA: TGCGCCAGCAGCTTAGGCCTATTTGGGCAGGCTGAAGCTTTCTTT
J: TRBJ1-1
D: NA
V: TRBV5-1
size: NA

CDR3: CASSPLDSPTDEQFF
DNA: TGTGCCAGCAGCCCCCTAGACTCGCCTACCGATGAGCAGTTCTTC
J: TRBJ2-1
D: NA
V: TRBV7-9
size: NA

CDR3: CASSSKDRLGSEAFF
DNA: TGTGCCAGCAGCTCCAAGGACAGGTTAGGTTCTGAAGCTTTCTTT
J: TRBJ1-1
D: TRBD1
V: TRBV7-9
size: few

CDR3: CASSPVGGRMKLDTEAFF
DNA: TGTGCCAGCTCCCCAGTCGGGGGGCGGATGAAGTTGGACACTGAAGCTTTCTTT
J: TRBJ1-1
D: NA
V: TRBV18
size: NA

CDR3: CSSSLGEGRGNQPQHF
DNA: TGTTCCAGCAGCTTAGGGGAGGGGAGGGGCAATCAGCCCCAGCATTTT
J: TRBJ1-5
D: NA
V: TRBV7-9
size: once

CDR3: CSVRGTSGYEQYF
DNA: TGCAGCGTTAGGGGGACTAGCGGGTACGAGCAGTACTTC
J: TRBJ2-7
D: TRBD2
V: TRBV29-1
size: NA

CDR3: CASSANTNQPQHF
DNA: TGTGCCAGCAGCGCAAACACCAATCAGCCCCAGCATTTT
J: TRBJ1-5
D: NA
V: TRBV7-6
size: few

CDR3: CASSLNTRDNQPQHF
DNA: TGTGCCAGCAGCTTGAACACGAGGGACAATCAGCCCCAGCATTTT
J: TRBJ1-5
D: NA
V: TRBV7-6
size: few

CDR3: CASSAPSGRDEQYF
DNA: TGTGCCAGCAGCGCCCCGTCGGGTCGCGACGAGCAGTACTTC
J: TRBJ2-7
D: NA
V: TRBV7-9
size: NA

CDR3: CASSLGQFNYGYTF
DNA: TGTGCCAGCTCCCTCGGACAGTTTAACTATGGCTACACCTTC
J: TRBJ1-2
D: NA
V: TRBV18
size: few

CDR3: CASSLGRAGEKLFF
DNA: TGTGCCAGCAGCTTAGGGAGGGCTGGGGAAAAACTGTTTTTT
J: TRBJ1-4
D: NA
V: TRBV7-2
size: NA

CDR3: CASSPQTRVLGEKLFF
DNA: TGTGCCAGCAGCCCCCAAACTAGGGTCCTGGGTGAAAAACTGTTTTTT
J: TRBJ1-4
D: NA
V: TRBV7-9
size: NA

CDR3: CASSFLAGGSEQYF
DNA: TGTGCCAGCAGCTTTCTAGCGGGGGGTAGCGAGCAGTACTTC
J: TRBJ2-7
D: TRBD2
V: TRBV7-8
size: NA

CDR3: CASSREGDNEKLFF
DNA: TGTGCCAGCAGCAGAGAAGGGGATAATGAAAAACTGTTTTTT
J: TRBJ1-4
D: NA
V: TRBV7-2
size: NA

CDR3: CASSPTGPNQPQHF
DNA: TGCGCCAGCAGCCCTACAGGGCCCAATCAGCCCCAGCATTTT
J: TRBJ1-5
D: NA
V: TRBV5-1
size: NA

CDR3: CAISRAQVKPLYGYTF
DNA: TGTGCCATCAGCCGGGCACAGGTTAAACCTCTCTATGGCTACACCTTC
J: TRBJ1-2
D: NA
V: TRBV10-3
size: NA